The 5 T cell receptor beta chains given below trace back to one sample, sequenced in a study of cytomegalovirus exposure and HLA in healthy donors. PCR primers comprised 60 Vbeta and 13 Jbeta primers. The assay was immunoSEQ multiplex PCR, and TCRdb's table has in-frame clones only and misses some. Here the sample spans over 55,000 clones, 55% to 80% being singletons. Specimen: PBMCs. Receptor source: a man aged 40-55 years in good health and CMV-seropositive.

J is TRBJ1-1 and V is TRBV19; 7 positions match TRBD1. The germline V gene has CDR1 LNHDA and CDR2 SQIVND (reference sequence). Trimming cost V 10 bases and J 8 bases; bases outside gene matches: 16. The CDR3 is 14 residues long. CDR3 sequence reads: CATSQPGGRGEAFF. Here the CDR3 DNA reads TGTGCCACTTCCCAGCCAGGGGGGCGCGGGGAAGCTTTCTTT.

The chain employs TRBV7-9 and TRBJ2-7; perhaps TRBD2 as D (5 bases). V lost 3 bases to trimming and J lost 2 bases, with 8 bases between them. The CDR3 contains 13 residues. CDR1 is SEHNR, CDR2 FQNEAQ, per germline (reference sequence). CDR3 sequence reads: CASSFGIAYEQYF. CDR3 nucleotide sequence: TGTGCCAGCAGCTTCGGGATAGCCTACGAGCAGTACTTC.

This clone has a single count. This chain joins TRBV7-8 and TRBJ2-7, with a tentative D call TRBD2 (6 bases). This CDR3 has 15 amino acids. Trimming stripped 4 bases from V and 0 bases from J, with 13 bases between. Germline V gives CDR1 SGHVS, CDR2 FQNEAQ. The DNA of the CDR3 is TGTGCCAGCAGCTCTGGGATAGCGGTCTCCTACGAGCAGTACTTC. As protein: CASSSGIAVSYEQYF. The variable domain in full, completed from reference TRBV7-8 and TRBJ2-7, reads GAGVSQSPRYKVAKRGQDVALRCDPISGHVSLFWYQQALGQGPEFLTYFQNEAQLDKSGLPSDRFFAERPEGSVSTLKIQRTQQEDSAVYLCASSSGIAVSYEQYFGPGTRLTVT.

The CDR3 loop is CASSWAREGGYTF. The DNA of the CDR3 is TGTGCCAGCAGCTGGGCCAGGGAGGGTGGCTACACCTTC. The chain links TRBV11-2 to TRBJ1-2; perhaps TRBD1 as D (5 bases). This CDR3 comprises 13 residues. Trimming took 4 bases from V and 7 from J, leaving 13 bases between them. Germline V gene lookup returns CDR1 SGHAT and CDR2 FQNNGV.

The gene calls are TRBV18 and TRBJ1-2; D is undetermined. Germline V CDR1 and CDR2: KGHSH, LQKENI. The CDR3 consists of 14 residues. The germline V and J ends were trimmed by 0 bases and 7 bases, with 12 bases remaining between them. The CDR3 here is CASSPPHSLVGYTF. In DNA, the CDR3 is TGTGCCAGCTCACCACCCCACAGCTTGGTTGGCTACACCTTC.